This entry lists 24 T cell receptor beta chains sequenced from one sample in a study of T cell responses to AZD1222 COVID-19 vaccine (dated by TCRdb to the early 2020s). The time point label, read with the paper, signifies: baseline before first vaccination. The protocol used for the library was the immunoSEQ multiplex PCR assay. Imported from immuneACCESS, the table was reduced by TCRdb to in-frame sequences with V and J called. These copies leave out some clones; in studies compared against another copy, an unresolved V gene accounts for under half, and the cause of the remainder is not known. This sample comprises more than 95,000 clones, 80% to 90% of them detected only once. The ten most abundant clones make up over 7.5% of the sample. The starting material was peripheral blood, obtained on day 0 of AZD1222 vaccination. These receptors originate from an adult in good health.

The chain combines TRBV28 with TRBJ1-1, with D uncertain. This CDR3 is 12 amino acids long. Germline CDR1 and CDR2: MDHEN and SYDVKM. The V end lost 2 bases, the J end lost 5 bases, and 6 bases lay between the germline ends. Here the CDR3 DNA reads TGTGCCAGCAGTTTAAGTCAAACTGAAGCTTTCTTT. This gives the protein CASSLSQTEAFF.

The chain carries TRBV5-1 and TRBJ1-4; 7 nucleotides agree with TRBD1. Germline CDR1 and CDR2: SGHRS and YFSETQ. This CDR3 contains 16 residues. J gave up 1 base and V 0 bases, and 3 bases lay outside the gene matches. CDR3 nucleotides: TGCGCCAGCAGCTTGGGTCCAGGGGGAACTAATGAAAAACTGTTTTTT. Its translation is CASSLGPGGTNEKLFF.

This clone has a handful of counts. This rearrangement joins TRBV7-2 to TRBJ1-1; TRBD1 is a possible D gene (6 bases). CDR3 size: 14 residues. Trimming removed 4 bases from V and 8 bases from J, with 17 bases in between. Germline CDR1 SGHTA, CDR2 FQGNSA. CDR3: CASSSPAPGTEAFF. The CDR3 nucleotides are TGTGCCAGCAGCTCACCCGCTCCCGGGACAGAAGCTTTCTTT.

The CDR3 coding sequence is TGTGCCAGCACCTATAGAGGGAGCGGGAGGGACGAGCAGTACTTC. This codes for CASTYRGSGRDEQYF. This chain joins TRBV11-2 and TRBJ2-7; 10 nucleotides match TRBD2. In germline, CDR1 is SGHAT, CDR2 FQNNGV. There are 15 residues in the CDR3. V shed 7 bases, J shed 5 bases, and the junction held 11 bases outside the gene matches.

This clone has more than one count but fewer than ten. The chain links TRBV20-1 to TRBJ2-7; no clear D gene. The CDR3 is made up of 13 amino acids. The V and J ends lost 3 bases and 2 bases respectively, with 11 bases between them. Germline V gene data show CDR1 as DFQATT and CDR2 as SNEGSKA (reference sequence). In DNA, the CDR3 is TGCAGTGCTAGTGTGGCGGAACCCTACGAGCAGTACTTC. Residues: CSASVAEPYEQYF.

The V call is TRBV6-5, the J call TRBJ2-7; D unresolved. The CDR3 has 14 residues. Germline V gene data show CDR1 as MNHEY and CDR2 as SVGAGI. V gave up 3 bases and J gave up 0 bases, with 9 bases separating them. CDR3 DNA: TGTGCCAGCAGTTATCCGGATCCCTCCTACGAGCAGTACTTC. Translation gives CASSYPDPSYEQYF.

The chain employs TRBV6-5 and TRBJ1-3; 9 bases map to TRBD1. The CDR3 extends over 15 amino acids. Germline V CDR1 and CDR2: MNHEY, SVGAGI. V shed 7 bases, J shed 1 base, and the junction held 5 bases outside the gene matches. In DNA form, the CDR3 reads TGTGCCAGCACCAGGACAGGGGAGTCTGGAAACACCATATATTTT. Protein: CASTRTGESGNTIYF.

This clone turned up a few times. The CDR3 nucleotides are TGTGCCAGCAGCACCAGACAGGGGGTTTATCATGAGCAGTTCTTC. This encodes CASSTRQGVYHEQFF. The gene calls are TRBV7-2 and TRBJ2-1, with 9 bases fitting TRBD1. The V segment lost 5 bases and the J segment 8 bases; nucleotides outside the gene matches: 10. The V gene's germline CDR1 is SGHTA and CDR2 FQGNSA. This CDR3 has 15 amino acids.

This clone turned up a few times. The rearrangement uses TRBV10-2 and TRBJ1-1, with TRBD1 as a possible D gene (5 bases). The CDR3 is 15 residues long. V was clipped by 4 bases and J by 4 bases, with 16 bases between them. The V gene's germline CDR1 is WSHSY and CDR2 SAAADI. The chain's CDR3 is CASSGEFPGLTEAFF. The CDR3 nucleotides are TGCGCCAGCAGTGGGGAATTTCCGGGACTCACTGAAGCTTTCTTT.

The CDR3 nucleotides are TGTGCCAGCAGCTTAGATAGGACACAAAATGAAAAACTGTTTTTT. It codes for CASSLDRTQNEKLFF. The rearrangement links TRBV11-2 to TRBJ1-4, with TRBD1 as a possible D gene (5 bases). This CDR3 spans 15 amino acids. CDR1 and CDR2 from the germline V gene are SGHAT and FQNNGV. The germline V and J ends were trimmed by 0 bases and 5 bases, with 10 bases remaining between them.

This chain joins TRBV6-6 and TRBJ2-2; 8 nucleotides agree with TRBD2. This CDR3 comprises 17 residues. Germline assignment: CDR1 MNHNY and CDR2 SVGAGI (reference sequence). Trimming at V came to 5 bases and at J to 4 bases, leaving 12 bases not matched to a gene. Here the CDR3 reads CASSLLTRLAPTGELFF. As DNA, the CDR3 is TGTGCCAGCAGTCTTCTAACTAGACTAGCGCCCACCGGGGAGCTGTTTTTT.

V usage is TRBV19 and J usage is TRBJ1-2, with 7 bases aligning to TRBD1. The junction had 11 bases not matched to a gene; V was cut back by 7 bases and J by 6 bases. This CDR3 has 14 amino acids. Germline V gives CDR1 LNHDA, CDR2 SQIVND (reference sequence). The CDR3: CASKPGTAYDGYTF. The DNA of the CDR3 is TGTGCCAGTAAGCCAGGGACAGCTTATGATGGCTACACCTTC.

V is TRBV4-1 and J is TRBJ2-3; D unresolved. CDR3 length equals 14 residues. Trimming removed 4 bases from V and 4 bases from J, with 12 bases in between. CDR1 is MGHRA and CDR2 is YSYEKL in the germline V gene. CDR3 in amino acids: CASSLKTAPDTQYF. CDR3 DNA sequence: TGCGCCAGCAGCCTAAAGACTGCTCCAGATACGCAGTATTTT.

This rearrangement joins TRBV28 to TRBJ2-7; 8 bases are shared with TRBD2. The V segment lost 7 bases and the J segment 3 bases; nucleotides outside the gene matches: 11. This CDR3 has 15 amino acids. The germline gives CDR1 MDHEN, CDR2 SYDVKM. The CDR3 DNA is TGTGCCAGCAAACTTACCGGGACTAGACTCTACGAGCAGTACTTC. Its protein product is CASKLTGTRLYEQYF.

This clone was detected once. DNA for the CDR3: TGTGCCAGCAGCGTAGCTGGGAGCTACGAGCAGTACTTC. This codes for CASSVAGSYEQYF. The chain combines TRBV9 with TRBJ2-7, with a weak D call TRBD2 (5 bases). Deletions cut 0 bases from V and 3 bases from J, with 7 bases between. The germline V gene encodes CDR1 SGDLS and CDR2 YYNGEE. The length of the CDR3 is 13 residues.

The V call is TRBV10-1, the J call TRBJ2-5; possibly TRBD2 for D (6 bases). CDR1 is WNHNN, CDR2 SYGVQD, per germline (reference sequence). V lost 0 bases and J lost 0, with 11 bases in between. The CDR3 sequence is 16 residues long. CDR3 bases: TGCGCCAGCAGTGAGTCGGGGCGGACTAACCAAGAGACCCAGTACTTC. Translating it yields CASSESGRTNQETQYF.

This sequence joins TRBV18 and TRBJ1-5; D uncertain. V lost 2 bases, J lost 2 bases, and 13 bases lay in between. The CDR3 is made up of 16 amino acids. From germline, CDR1 is KGHSH and CDR2 LQKENI. The CDR3 region is CASSPGLLDGNQPQHF. The CDR3 coding sequence is TGTGCCAGCTCACCAGGACTTCTAGACGGCAATCAGCCCCAGCATTTT.

The J gene is TRBJ2-1, the V gene TRBV11-2; D is unresolved. The CDR3 covers 14 residues. Trimming stripped 1 base from V and 14 bases from J, with 18 bases between. Per the germline V gene, CDR1 is SGHAT and CDR2 is FQNNGV. The CDR3 sequence is CASSLGAGAEREFF. The CDR3 nucleotides read TGTGCCAGCAGCTTAGGCGCAGGCGCAGAACGGGAGTTCTTC.

V gene TRBV27 combines with J gene TRBJ1-3; weak D call: TRBD1 (6 bases). Trimming took off 5 bases at V and 9 bases at J, with 17 bases between the two ends. The CDR3 has 14 amino acids. CDR1 MNHEY and CDR2 SMNVEV come from the germline V gene (reference sequence). CDR3 loop: CASSRTADWGTIYF. The CDR3 DNA is TGTGCCAGCAGTAGGACAGCCGATTGGGGCACCATATATTTT.

The chain uses TRBV7-2 and TRBJ2-5, with 8 positions matching TRBD2. Trimming took 1 base from V and 1 from J; bases not matched to a gene: 5. Per germline, CDR1 SGHTA and CDR2 FQGNSA. The CDR3 sequence is 16 residues long. CDR3 loop: CASSLVGGGSQETQYF. CDR3 coding DNA: TGTGCCAGCAGCTTAGTAGGCGGGGGGTCCCAAGAGACCCAGTACTTC.

The chain has TRBV28 and TRBJ2-3; 7 bases match TRBD2. This CDR3 is 16 amino acids long. Losses at the gene ends were 7 bases for V and 6 bases for J; bases not matched to a gene: 16. CDR1 and CDR2 (germline): MDHEN, SYDVKM. CDR3 amino acids: CASNSRGGVPRDTQYF. CDR3 nucleotide sequence: TGTGCCAGCAACAGTCGTGGGGGGGTTCCCCGCGATACGCAGTATTTT.

The chain couples TRBV6-2 or TRBV6-3 to TRBJ1-6; D not certain. From germline, CDR1 is MNHEY and CDR2 SVGEGT. With 5 bases removed from V and 9 bases from J, the gap between germline ends came to 11 bases. The length of the CDR3 is 13 residues. The CDR3 bases are TGTGCCAGCAGTAACTTGATGGGTTCACCCCTCCACTTT. This translates into CASSNLMGSPLHF.

This chain joins TRBV9 and TRBJ2-1; 9 bases fit TRBD1. The V gene's germline CDR1 is SGDLS and CDR2 YYNGEE. The CDR3 contains 17 residues. J was trimmed by 8 bases and V by 3 bases; bases with no gene match: 15. CDR3 sequence reads: CASSAIKQGALFDEQFF. CDR3 coding DNA: TGTGCCAGCAGCGCGATAAAACAGGGGGCTCTCTTCGATGAGCAGTTCTTC.

The chain carries TRBV18 and TRBJ2-2; 7 bases fit TRBD1. The CDR3 consists of 17 residues. The germline V gene encodes CDR1 KGHSH and CDR2 LQKENI. The trim removed 5 bases at V and 0 bases at J, leaving 9 bases unmatched. The CDR3 DNA reads as TGTGCCAGCTCATCACAGGGGACCTCCTCGAACACCGGGGAGCTGTTTTTT. This translates into CASSSQGTSSNTGELFF.